This entry describes one T cell receptor (beta chain). This sample is part of a study of blood T cell repertoires in COVID-19. Method: immunoSEQ multiplex PCR; TCRdb's copy keeps in-frame clones and lacks some. The table shows 100,000 to 120,000 clones, with 80% to 90% occurring only once. With 2 bases removed from V and 0 bases from J, the gap between germline ends came to 13 bases. This CDR3 is 17 amino acids long. Germline values: CDR1 MNHNS, CDR2 SASEGT. The rearrangement uses TRBV6-1 and TRBJ1-4, with D possibly TRBD1 on 6 matching bases. This receptor was identified in a middle-aged man with acute or convalescent COVID-19. The source material was peripheral blood. CDR3 sequence reads: CASSETGSYATNEKLFF. The CDR3 DNA is TGTGCCAGCAGTGAAACAGGGAGCTATGCAACTAATGAAAAACTGTTTTTT.